A selection of T cell receptor beta chains follows, all from one sample in a study of long-term antiretroviral therapy in people with HIV. The method was immunoSEQ multiplex PCR; TCRdb's version includes in-frame clones alone and lacks a portion of them. The sample holds about 39,000 clones, 80% to 90% seen once. The sequences come from unsorted PBMCs, collected 1.2 years after starting antiretroviral therapy. All receptors come from a woman in her 50s with HIV. The CDR3 runs from the conserved cysteine through the conserved F or W. The order of the fields is J gene, V gene, clone size, D gene, CDR3 protein, CDR3 DNA. D genes are given only for firm matches. Rows give clone size only sometimes, using once, few, many, or a class for an expanded clone.

TRBJ2-2 | TRBV28 | NA | NA | CASSGWDTGELFF | TGTGCCAGCAGTGGGTGGGACACCGGGGAGCTGTTTTTT
TRBJ1-6 | TRBV7-9 | few | NA | CASSVQGTLHF | TGTGCCAGCAGCGTACAGGGAACCCTCCACTTT
TRBJ2-3 | TRBV7-6 | NA | TRBD1 | CASSSTGSTDTQYF | TGTGCCAGCAGCTCGACAGGGAGCACAGATACGCAGTATTTT
TRBJ2-1 | TRBV5-1 | once | TRBD2 | CASSSGLAGGPRDEQFF | TGCGCCAGCAGCTCGGGACTAGCGGGGGGGCCGCGGGATGAGCAGTTCTTC
TRBJ1-2 | TRBV19 | NA | NA | CASSMRSLAYGYTF | TGTGCCAGTAGTATGCGGTCATTGGCCTATGGCTACACCTTC
TRBJ2-2 | TRBV4-2 | NA | TRBD2 | CASSQVPRAGGRGTGELFF | TGTGCCAGCAGCCAAGTCCCCCGGGCGGGGGGACGGGGCACCGGGGAGCTGTTTTTT
TRBJ1-3 | TRBV5-6 | NA | NA | CASSLRAITSSGNTIYF | TGTGCCAGCAGCTTGCGGGCTATAACCTCCTCTGGAAACACCATATATTTT
TRBJ2-4 | TRBV7-9 | NA | TRBD2 | CASSRAGEGKNIQYF | TGTGCCAGCAGCCGAGCGGGGGAAGGCAAAAACATTCAGTACTTC
TRBJ1-2 | TRBV19 | few | NA | CASSSWGDYGYTF | TGTGCCAGTAGTTCCTGGGGGGACTATGGCTACACCTTC
TRBJ2-7 | TRBV11-2 | few | NA | CATQGGYEQYF | TGTGCCACGCAGGGCGGTTACGAGCAGTACTTC
TRBJ2-5 | TRBV5-6 | once | TRBD1 | CASSRQGAETQYF | TGTGCCAGCAGCCGACAGGGGGCGGAGACCCAGTACTTC
TRBJ2-5 | TRBV2 | NA | NA | CASSVTFQETQYF | TGTGCCAGCAGTGTGACTTTCCAAGAGACCCAGTACTTC
TRBJ1-5 | TRBV30 | NA | TRBD1 | CAWSVQGGPQHF | TGTGCCTGGAGTGTCCAGGGGGGGCCCCAGCATTTT
TRBJ2-2 | TRBV7-3 | NA | NA | CASSPDREAITGELFF | TGTGCCAGCAGCCCAGACAGGGAGGCAATCACCGGGGAGCTGTTTTTT
TRBJ2-7 | TRBV21-1 | NA | NA | CASSGFRAYEQYF | TGTGCCAGCAGCGGGTTCCGGGCCTACGAGCAGTACTTC
TRBJ2-2 | TRBV10-1 | NA | NA | CASSGVGPTRAISNTGELFF | TGCGCCAGCAGTGGAGTAGGGCCCACCAGGGCGATCTCGAACACCGGGGAGCTGTTTTTT
TRBJ1-2 | TRBV5-6 | once | NA | CASSFPSQQGLRYGYTF | TGTGCCAGCAGCTTCCCCTCTCAGCAGGGGCTTCGCTATGGCTACACCTTC
TRBJ1-1 | TRBV4-3 | NA | TRBD1 | CASSQGTGDTEAFF | TGCGCCAGCAGCCAAGGGACAGGGGACACTGAAGCTTTCTTT
TRBJ1-2 | TRBV7-3 | NA | NA | CASSPQAGEGGYTF | TGTGCCAGCAGCCCTCAGGCGGGCGAGGGTGGCTACACCTTC
TRBJ1-1 | TRBV7-9 | NA | NA | CASRVTEQGTEAFF | TGTGCCAGCCGCGTGACGGAACAGGGCACTGAAGCTTTCTTT
TRBJ1-2 | TRBV6-1 | NA | TRBD1 | CASSGGTGVYGYTF | TGTGCCAGCAGTGGGGGTACAGGGGTCTATGGCTACACCTTC
TRBJ1-2 | TRBV14 | NA | NA | CASSQDGRVDGYTF | TGTGCCAGCAGCCAAGATGGGAGGGTGGATGGCTACACCTTC
TRBJ2-7 | TRBV19 | NA | NA | CASSRERGYEQYF | TGTGCCAGTAGCAGAGAGAGGGGCTACGAGCAGTACTTC
TRBJ1-1 | TRBV7-3 | NA | NA | CASSLRGRDTEAFF | TGTGCCAGCAGCTTAAGGGGGAGGGACACTGAAGCTTTCTTT
TRBJ1-1 | TRBV6-5 | NA | TRBD1 | CASSDGQGIEAFF | TGTGCCAGCAGTGACGGACAGGGCATCGAAGCTTTCTTT
TRBJ2-5 | TRBV5-1 | NA | NA | CASSLESESQETQYF | TGCGCCAGCAGCTTGGAATCAGAAAGCCAAGAGACCCAGTACTTC
TRBJ1-4 | TRBV5-6 | NA | TRBD1 | CASSSTGGNEKLFF | TGTGCCAGCAGCTCGACAGGGGGAAATGAAAAACTGTTTTTT
TRBJ2-1 | TRBV9 | NA | NA | CASRGGTGLYNEQFF | TGTGCCAGCAGAGGAGGCACGGGGCTCTACAATGAGCAGTTCTTC
TRBJ2-6 | TRBV9 | NA | NA | CASSAITESGANVLTF | TGTGCCAGCAGCGCTATTACAGAGTCTGGGGCCAACGTCCTGACTTTC
TRBJ1-1 | TRBV19 | NA | NA | CASSESDRATEAFF | TGTGCCAGTAGTGAATCCGACAGAGCAACTGAAGCTTTCTTT
TRBJ1-1 | TRBV11-1 | NA | NA | CASSLATEAFF | TGTGCCAGCAGCTTGGCCACTGAAGCTTTCTTT
TRBJ2-1 | TRBV5-1 | NA | NA | CASSLDARGFDEQFF | TGCGCCAGCAGCTTGGACGCCCGGGGATTCGATGAGCAGTTCTTC
TRBJ1-2 | TRBV2 | NA | NA | CASIVRRQNYGYTF | TGTGCCAGCATAGTAAGGCGGCAGAACTATGGCTACACCTTC
TRBJ2-7 | TRBV11-3 | NA | NA | CASSSRDSYEQYF | TGTGCCAGCAGCAGCAGGGACTCCTACGAGCAGTACTTC
TRBJ1-2 | TRBV30 | NA | NA | CAWRGGSEPGYGYTF | TGTGCCTGGAGGGGAGGGAGTGAGCCTGGCTATGGCTACACCTTC
TRBJ1-1 | TRBV11-2 | NA | NA | CASGQGDLMNTEAFF | TGTGCCTCTGGTCAAGGGGACCTCATGAACACTGAAGCTTTCTTT
TRBJ1-5 | TRBV23-1 | NA | TRBD1 | CASSQPPTGAGNQPQHF | TGCGCCAGCAGTCAGCCCCCCACAGGGGCAGGCAATCAGCCCCAGCATTTT
TRBJ2-7 | TRBV18 | NA | TRBD1 | CASSPGQQGGEQYF | TGTGCCAGCTCACCGGGACAGCAGGGTGGGGAGCAGTACTTC
TRBJ2-2 | TRBV2 | NA | NA | CASSEERAGTGELFF | TGTGCCAGCAGTGAAGAACGGGCAGGGACCGGGGAGCTGTTTTTT